The subject of this entry is one T cell receptor (beta chain). The antigen is not known. Germline CDR1 is SGHRS and CDR2 is YFSETQ. The V end was cut by 2 bases, the J end by 3 bases, with 8 bases between. The CDR3 has 13 residues. The data stem from a study of T-cell memory formation after mild COVID-19. Study summary: Largely, TCR clusters stayed within a single donor.

Study results and limitations: Contracting clones from day 15 to 85 showed balanced CD4/CD8; later expanders favored CD4+.

A single record per CDR3 protein comes from TCRdb applying MiXCR to the 5' RACE reads. The sample contains some 490,000 distinct CDR3 sequences, roughly 18% of which appear only once. What was sequenced was PBMCs or a T cell subset sorted from them (not recorded which). This receptor was obtained from an adult woman who had mild COVID-19 (a few samples of this study predate the infection). Cell type and time point are not known. V and J are TRBV5-1 and TRBJ1-2; D unclear. The CDR3 DNA reads as TGCGCCAGCAGCTTATCCCTCGACTATGGCTACACCTTC. Its protein product is CASSLSLDYGYTF.